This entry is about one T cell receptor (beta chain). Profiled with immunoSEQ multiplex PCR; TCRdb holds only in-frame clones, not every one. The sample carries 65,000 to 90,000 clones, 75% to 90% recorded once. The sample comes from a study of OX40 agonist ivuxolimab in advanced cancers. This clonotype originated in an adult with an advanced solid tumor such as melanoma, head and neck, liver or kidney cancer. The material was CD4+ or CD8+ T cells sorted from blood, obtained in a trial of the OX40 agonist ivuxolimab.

The CDR3 DNA reads as TGTGCCAGCAGCTCCCGGGGTACAGGGACTGGGGCCAACGTCCTGACTTTC. This codes for CASSSRGTGTGANVLTF. V is TRBV5-5 and J is TRBJ2-6; the D gene is possibly TRBD1 (6 bases). The germline V gene encodes CDR1 SGHKS and CDR2 YYEKEE (reference sequence). This CDR3 comprises 17 residues. Trimming removed 3 bases at V and 2 bases at J, with 15 bases between.